This T cell receptor (beta chain) was recovered during a study of T cells in localized non-small cell lung cancer. Study-wide results and limits: In uninvolved adjacent lung, T cell clonality reached its highest value, exceeding tumor.

The CDR3 totals 12 residues. V lost 7 bases, J lost 11 bases, and 18 bases lay in between. CDR1 and CDR2 from the germline V gene are SGDLS and YYNGEE. To note about this clone: What it binds is unknown.

Clones were read by immunoSEQ multiplex PCR, and TCRdb kept only the in-frame ones, dropping some. The sample includes about 24,000 clones, around 90% of them seen just once. The sequencing used peripheral blood, collected before any cancer treatment. The gene calls are TRBV9 and TRBJ2-5; D possibly uses TRBD1 or TRBD2 (5 bases each). The clonotype comes from a man between 40 and 70 years old with stage I squamous cell lung carcinoma. The CDR3 is CASGGAFREQYF. Written as DNA, the CDR3 is TGTGCCAGCGGTGGGGCATTCAGGGAGCAGTACTTC.